This T cell receptor (beta chain) was captured in a study of T cell responses to AZD1222 COVID-19 vaccine. Regarding the study as a whole: The sample set comprised mostly white British donors with more females, and clonal diversity was possibly underestimated. The breadth and depth of Spike-specific TCRs increased once two AZD1222 doses had been given. Spike-spanning, vaccine-associated CD4 TCRs were dominant at 160-218 and 743-854.

The data were produced by immunoSEQ multiplex PCR, yet TCRdb's version contains in-frame clones alone and is incomplete. The sample holds around 110,000 clones, 80% to 90% seen once. Regarding this clone: The antigen is unknown.

This receptor was identified in an adult in good health. The source was peripheral blood, collected on day 0 of MenACWY control vaccination.

The CDR3 protein is CASSEWGQNYEQYF. CDR3 bases: TGTGCCAGCAGTGAATGGGGACAGAATTACGAGCAGTACTTC. The V gene is TRBV2, the J gene TRBJ2-7, with 7 bases aligning to TRBD1. CDR1 is SNHLY and CDR2 is FYNNEI in the germline V gene. The trim removed 2 bases at V and 4 bases at J, leaving 5 bases unmatched. The CDR3 contains 14 residues.